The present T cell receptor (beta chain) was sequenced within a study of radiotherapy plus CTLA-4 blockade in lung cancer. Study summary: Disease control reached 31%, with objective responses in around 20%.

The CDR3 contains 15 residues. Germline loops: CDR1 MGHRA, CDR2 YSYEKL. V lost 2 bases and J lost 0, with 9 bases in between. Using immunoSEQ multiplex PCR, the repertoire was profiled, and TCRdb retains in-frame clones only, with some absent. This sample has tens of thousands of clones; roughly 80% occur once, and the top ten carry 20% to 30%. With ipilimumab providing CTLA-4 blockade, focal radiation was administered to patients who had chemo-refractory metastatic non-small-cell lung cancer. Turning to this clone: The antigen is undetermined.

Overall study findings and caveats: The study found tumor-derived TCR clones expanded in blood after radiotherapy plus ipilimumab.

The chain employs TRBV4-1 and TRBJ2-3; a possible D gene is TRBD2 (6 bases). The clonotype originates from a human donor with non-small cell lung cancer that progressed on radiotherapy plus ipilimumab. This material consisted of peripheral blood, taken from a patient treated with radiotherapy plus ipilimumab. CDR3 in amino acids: CASSQSGLSTDTQYF. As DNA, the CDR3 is TGCGCCAGCAGCCAATCCGGACTAAGCACAGATACGCAGTATTTT.